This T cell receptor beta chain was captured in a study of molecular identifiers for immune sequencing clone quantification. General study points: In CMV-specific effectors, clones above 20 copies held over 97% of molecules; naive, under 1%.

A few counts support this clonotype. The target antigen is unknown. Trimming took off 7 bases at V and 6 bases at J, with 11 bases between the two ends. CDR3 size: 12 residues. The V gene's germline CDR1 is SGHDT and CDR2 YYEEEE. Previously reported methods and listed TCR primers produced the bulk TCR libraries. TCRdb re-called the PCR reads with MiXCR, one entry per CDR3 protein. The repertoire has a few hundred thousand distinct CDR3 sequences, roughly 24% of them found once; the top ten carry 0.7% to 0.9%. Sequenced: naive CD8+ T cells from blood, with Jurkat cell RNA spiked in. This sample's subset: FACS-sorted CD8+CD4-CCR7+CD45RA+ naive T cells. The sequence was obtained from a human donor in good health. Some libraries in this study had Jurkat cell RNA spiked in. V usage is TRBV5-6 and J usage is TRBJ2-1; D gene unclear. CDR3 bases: TGTGCCAGCCAACTCGGGCCCAATGAGCAGTTCTTC. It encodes CASQLGPNEQFF.